These 9 T cell receptor beta chains originate from one sample sequenced in a study of CD8+ T cells in alopecia areata. As the sequencing template, cDNA was produced by extracting RNA and reverse transcribing it. Clones were read by immunoSEQ multiplex PCR, and TCRdb kept only the in-frame ones, dropping some. The sample consists of roughly 100,000 clones, about nine tenths of them appearing once. Sample treatment: oral pan-JAK inhibitor, 5-10 mg twice daily. The specimen was CD8+ T cells sorted from blood, collected at approximately week 31, from a patient treated with tofacitinib. Every receptor here comes from a human donor with alopecia areata.

V is TRBV6-1 and J is TRBJ1-6; weak D call: TRBD1 (5 bases). CDR3 length: 15 residues. Trimming left V 3 bases short and J 11 bases short, with 17 bases between. Looked up from germline, CDR1 is MNHNS and CDR2 is SASEGT. CDR3 DNA: TGTGCCAGCAGTGACTATTCGGGACTTACAACACCCCTCCACTTT. It translates to CASSDYSGLTTPLHF.

The chain couples TRBV7-9 to TRBJ1-1, with D hard to call. This CDR3 comprises 14 residues. The V end was cut by 1 base, the J end by 1 base, with 7 bases between. The germline V gene encodes CDR1 SEHNR and CDR2 FQNEAQ (reference sequence). The CDR3 coding sequence is TGTGCCAGCAGCTTAGGGACGGCGAACACTGAAGCTTTCTTT. It specifies CASSLGTANTEAFF.

The gene calls are TRBV29-1 and TRBJ1-1, with D unresolved. Trimming left V 6 bases short and J 1 base short, with 15 bases between. CDR1 and CDR2 (germline): SQVTM, ANQGSEA. CDR3 size: 14 residues. The CDR3 nucleotides are TGCAGCGTCGCGCGGGCACTCCAGAACACTGAAGCTTTCTTT. Protein: CSVARALQNTEAFF.

The rearrangement uses TRBV27 and TRBJ2-7, with D perhaps being TRBD1 or TRBD2 (5 bases each). CDR3 length equals 15 residues. Germline V gene data show CDR1 as MNHEY and CDR2 as SMNVEV (reference sequence). V lost 2 bases and J lost 1, with 12 bases in between. DNA of the CDR3: TGTGCCAGCAGTTTAACCGGGACGGTATCCTACGAGCAGTACTTC. Amino acid sequence: CASSLTGTVSYEQYF.

This clone was counted a few times. V usage is TRBV7-6 and J usage is TRBJ2-7, with 10 bases identical to TRBD1. V lost 1 base and J lost 6; bases outside the gene matches: 3. CDR3 length equals 14 residues. Per the germline V gene, CDR1 is SGHVS and CDR2 is FNYEAQ. CDR3 DNA: TGTGCCAGCAGCTTAGGGACAGGGGGGAGCGAGCAGTACTTC. Translated: CASSLGTGGSEQYF.

This chain connects TRBV7-9 to TRBJ2-1; no clear D. V lost 4 bases and J lost 0, with 16 bases in between. CDR3 length equals 17 residues. Germline V gives CDR1 SEHNR, CDR2 FQNEAQ (reference sequence). The DNA of the CDR3 is TGTGCCAGCAGCTCACCTGACGGTCAGAGCTCCTACAATGAGCAGTTCTTC. This codes for CASSSPDGQSSYNEQFF.

The gene calls are TRBV29-1 and TRBJ2-7; D perhaps matches TRBD2 (5 bases). V shed 0 bases and J shed 7 bases, with 13 bases lying between them. The germline gives CDR1 SQVTM, CDR2 ANQGSEA. The CDR3 is made up of 13 amino acids. The CDR3 DNA is TGCAGCGTTGAAGATGGGCGGGCGGCAGAGCAGTACTTC. It yields the protein CSVEDGRAAEQYF.

The chain combines TRBV14 with TRBJ1-2; 8 bases align to TRBD1. The CDR3 covers 13 residues. Germline CDR1 reads SGHDN; CDR2 reads FVKESK. J was trimmed by 11 bases and V by 3 bases; bases with no gene match: 8. As DNA, the CDR3 is TGTGCCAGCAGCCAGTTACAGGGGGAGGAATACACCTTC. It is translated as CASSQLQGEEYTF. The full variable domain, its missing parts supplied by reference TRBV14 and TRBJ1-2, is EAGVTQFPSHSVIEKGQTVTLRCDPISGHDNLYWYRRVMGKEIKFLLHFVKESKQDESGMPNNRFLAERTGGTYSTLKVQPAELEDSGVYFCASSQLQGEEYTFGSGTRLTVV.

The chain is built from TRBV29-1 and TRBJ2-2; the D is unclear. V was cut by 4 bases and J by 3 bases, with 15 bases left in between. Germline loops: CDR1 SQVTM, CDR2 ANQGSEA. The CDR3 runs 15 residues. The CDR3 coding sequence is TGCAGCGTTGCGCCAGTCTACCCTTACACCGGGGAGCTGTTTTTT. Translating gives CSVAPVYPYTGELFF.